This T cell receptor (beta chain) was sequenced for a study of shared clonotypes between healthy human individuals. The CDR3 runs to 18 residues. The V gene lost 4 bases and the J gene lost 3 bases, with 22 bases spanning the gap. CDR1 is MGHRA and CDR2 is YSYEKL in the germline V gene. The protocol was immunoSEQ multiplex PCR, while the TCRdb copy is restricted to in-frame clones and leaves out a portion. In the table there are more than 500,000 clones, roughly 95% of which are singletons. Sequenced: naive CD4+ T cells sorted from blood. Documented subset: CD45RA+ positively selected. This TCR was recovered from a woman in her 30s in good health. This chain connects TRBV4-1 to TRBJ2-1, with D perhaps matching TRBD2 (6 bases). CDR3 DNA sequence: TGCGCCAGCAGCCCCAGAGCCCTGGCGGGAATATTCTACAATGAGCAGTTCTTC. Its protein is CASSPRALAGIFYNEQFF.